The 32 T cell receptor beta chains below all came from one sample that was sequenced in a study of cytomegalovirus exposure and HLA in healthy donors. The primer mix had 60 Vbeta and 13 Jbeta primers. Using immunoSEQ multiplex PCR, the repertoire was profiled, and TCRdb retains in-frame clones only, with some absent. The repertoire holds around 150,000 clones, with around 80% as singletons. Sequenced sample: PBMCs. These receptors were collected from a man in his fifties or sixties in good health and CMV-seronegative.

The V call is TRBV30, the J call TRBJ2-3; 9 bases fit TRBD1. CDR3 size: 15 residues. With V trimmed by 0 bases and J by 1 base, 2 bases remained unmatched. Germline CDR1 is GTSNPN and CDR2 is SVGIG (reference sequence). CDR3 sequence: CAWSVGTGRTDTQYF. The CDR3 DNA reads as TGTGCCTGGAGTGTAGGGACAGGGCGCACAGATACGCAGTATTTT.

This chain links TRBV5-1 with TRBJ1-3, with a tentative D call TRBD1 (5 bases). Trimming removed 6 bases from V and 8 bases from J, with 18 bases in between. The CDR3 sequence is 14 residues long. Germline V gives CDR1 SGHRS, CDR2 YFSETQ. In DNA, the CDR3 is TGCGCCAGCACCACAGGCGGGAGAGGGGACACCATATATTTT. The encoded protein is CASTTGGRGDTIYF.

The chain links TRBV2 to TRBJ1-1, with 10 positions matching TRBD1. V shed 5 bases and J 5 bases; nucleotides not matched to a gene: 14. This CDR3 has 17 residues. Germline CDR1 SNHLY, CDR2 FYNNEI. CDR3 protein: CASSFSGTGDLFTEAFF. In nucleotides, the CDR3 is TGTGCCAGCAGTTTTTCCGGGACAGGGGACTTGTTTACTGAAGCTTTCTTT.

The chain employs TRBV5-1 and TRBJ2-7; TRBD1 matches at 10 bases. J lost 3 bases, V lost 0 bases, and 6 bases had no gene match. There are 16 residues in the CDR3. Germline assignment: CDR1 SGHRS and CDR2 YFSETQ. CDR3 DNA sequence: TGCGCCAGCAGCTTGGGACAGGGGGCCCGCGGCTACGAGCAGTACTTC. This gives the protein CASSLGQGARGYEQYF.

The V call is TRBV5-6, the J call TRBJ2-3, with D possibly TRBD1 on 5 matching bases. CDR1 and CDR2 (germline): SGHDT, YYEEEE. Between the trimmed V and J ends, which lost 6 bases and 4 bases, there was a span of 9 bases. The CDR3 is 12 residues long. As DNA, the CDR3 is TGTGCCAGCATTGGGGCTGCAGATACGCAGTATTTT. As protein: CASIGAADTQYF.

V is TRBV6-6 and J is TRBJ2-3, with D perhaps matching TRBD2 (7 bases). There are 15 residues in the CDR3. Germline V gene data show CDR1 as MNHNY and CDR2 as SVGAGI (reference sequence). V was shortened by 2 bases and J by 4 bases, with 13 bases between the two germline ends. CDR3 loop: CASSYGGAKADTQYF. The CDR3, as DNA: TGTGCCAGCAGTTACGGGGGGGCCAAGGCAGATACGCAGTATTTT.

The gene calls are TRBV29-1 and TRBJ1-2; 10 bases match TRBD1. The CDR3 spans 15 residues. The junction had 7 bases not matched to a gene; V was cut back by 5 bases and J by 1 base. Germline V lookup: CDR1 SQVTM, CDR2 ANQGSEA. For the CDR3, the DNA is TGCAGCGTTTTCACCGGACAGGGGGATAACTATGGCTACACCTTC. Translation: CSVFTGQGDNYGYTF.

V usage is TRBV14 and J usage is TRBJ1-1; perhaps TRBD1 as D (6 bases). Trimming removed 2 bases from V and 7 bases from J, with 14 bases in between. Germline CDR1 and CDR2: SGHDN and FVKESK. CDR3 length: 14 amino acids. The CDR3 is CASSQLPGVGEAFF. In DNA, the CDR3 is TGTGCCAGCAGCCAACTTCCAGGGGTCGGTGAAGCTTTCTTT.

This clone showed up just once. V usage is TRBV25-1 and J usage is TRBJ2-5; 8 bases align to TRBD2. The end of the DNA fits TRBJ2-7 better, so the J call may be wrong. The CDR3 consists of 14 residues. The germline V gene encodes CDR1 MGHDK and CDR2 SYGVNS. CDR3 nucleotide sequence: TGTGCCAGCAGTACCCCGGGGGGGAGGGACGAGCAGTACTTC. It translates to CASSTPGGRDEQYF.

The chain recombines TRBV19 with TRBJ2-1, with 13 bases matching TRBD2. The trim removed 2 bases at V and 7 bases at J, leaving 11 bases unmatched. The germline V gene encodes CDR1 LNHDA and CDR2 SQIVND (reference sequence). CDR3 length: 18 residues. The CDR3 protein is CASSIRLAGGRQGNEQFF. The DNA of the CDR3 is TGTGCCAGTAGTATAAGACTAGCGGGAGGACGCCAAGGTAATGAGCAGTTCTTC.

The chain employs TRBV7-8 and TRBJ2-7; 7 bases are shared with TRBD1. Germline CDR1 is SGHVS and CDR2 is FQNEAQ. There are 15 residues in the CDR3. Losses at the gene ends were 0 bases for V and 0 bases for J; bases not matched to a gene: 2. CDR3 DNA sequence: TGTGCCAGCAGCTTAGCGGGACAGACCTCCTACGAGCAGTACTTC. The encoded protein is CASSLAGQTSYEQYF.

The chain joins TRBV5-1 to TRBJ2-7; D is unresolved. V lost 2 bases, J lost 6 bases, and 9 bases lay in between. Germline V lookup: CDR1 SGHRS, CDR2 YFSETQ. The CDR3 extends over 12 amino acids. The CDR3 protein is CASSFIQTEQYF. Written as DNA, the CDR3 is TGCGCCAGCAGCTTTATACAGACCGAGCAGTACTTC.

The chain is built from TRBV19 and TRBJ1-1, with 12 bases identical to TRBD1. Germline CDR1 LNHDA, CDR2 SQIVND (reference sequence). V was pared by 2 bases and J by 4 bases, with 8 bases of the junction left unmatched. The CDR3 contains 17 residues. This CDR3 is CASSISLRDRGPTEAFF. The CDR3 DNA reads TGTGCCAGTAGTATATCACTCCGGGACAGGGGGCCCACTGAAGCTTTCTTT.

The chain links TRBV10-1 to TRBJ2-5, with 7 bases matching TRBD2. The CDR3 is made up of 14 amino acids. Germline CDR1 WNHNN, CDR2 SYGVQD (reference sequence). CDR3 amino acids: CAGRARIFQETQYF. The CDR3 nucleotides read TGCGCTGGGAGGGCTCGTATTTTCCAAGAGACCCAGTACTTC.

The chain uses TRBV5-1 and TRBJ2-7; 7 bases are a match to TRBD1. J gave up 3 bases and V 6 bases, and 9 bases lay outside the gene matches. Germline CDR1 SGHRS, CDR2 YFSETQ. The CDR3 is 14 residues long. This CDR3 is CASTQDRLGYEQYF. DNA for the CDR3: TGCGCCAGCACCCAGGACAGGTTGGGCTACGAGCAGTACTTC. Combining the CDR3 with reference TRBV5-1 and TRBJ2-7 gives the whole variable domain KAGVTQTPRYLIKTRGQQVTLSCSPISGHRSVSWYQQTPGQGLQFLFEYFSETQRNKGNFPGRFSGRQFSNSRSEMNVSTLELGDSALYLCASTQDRLGYEQYFGPGTRLTVT.

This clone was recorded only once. CDR3 DNA sequence: TGCGCCAGCAGCTTGGAGGGTCTTACTAGCTCTGGGGCCAACGTCCTGACTTTC. Amino acid sequence: CASSLEGLTSSGANVLTF. J is TRBJ2-6 and V is TRBV5-1, with D possibly TRBD2 on 5 matching bases. This CDR3 is built from 18 residues. The V end lost 0 bases, the J end lost 0 bases, and 13 bases lay between the germline ends. Germline assignment: CDR1 SGHRS and CDR2 YFSETQ.

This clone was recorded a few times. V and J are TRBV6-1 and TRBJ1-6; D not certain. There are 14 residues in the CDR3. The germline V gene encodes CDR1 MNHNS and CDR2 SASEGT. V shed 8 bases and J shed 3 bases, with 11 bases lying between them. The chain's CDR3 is CASGPLNYNSPLHF. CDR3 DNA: TGTGCCAGCGGGCCATTAAACTATAATTCACCCCTCCACTTT.

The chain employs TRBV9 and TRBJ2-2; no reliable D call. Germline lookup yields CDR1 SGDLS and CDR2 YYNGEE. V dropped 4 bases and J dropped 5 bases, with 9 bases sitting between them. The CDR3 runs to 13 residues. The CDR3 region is CASSPSWTGELFF. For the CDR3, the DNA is TGTGCCAGCAGCCCGAGCTGGACCGGGGAGCTGTTTTTT.

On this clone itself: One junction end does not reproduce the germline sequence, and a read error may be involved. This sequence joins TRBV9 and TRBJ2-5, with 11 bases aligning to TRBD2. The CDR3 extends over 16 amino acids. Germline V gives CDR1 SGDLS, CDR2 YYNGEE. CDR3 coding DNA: TGTGCCAGCAGCGTAGTTCCTAGCGGGGGGCAAGAGGCCCAGTACTTC. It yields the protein CASSVVPSGGQEAQYF. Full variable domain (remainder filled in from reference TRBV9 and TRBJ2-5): DSGVTQTPKHLITATGQRVTLRCSPRSGDLSVYWYQQSLDQGLQFLIQYYNGEERAKGNILERFSAQQFPDLHSELNLSSLELGDSALYFCASSVVPSGGQEAQYFGPGTRLLVL.

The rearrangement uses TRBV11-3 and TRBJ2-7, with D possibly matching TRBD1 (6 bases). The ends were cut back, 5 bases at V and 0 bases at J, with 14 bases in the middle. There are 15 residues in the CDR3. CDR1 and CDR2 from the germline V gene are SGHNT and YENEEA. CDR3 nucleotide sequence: TGTGCCAGCAGCCCCTCAGGACAGAGCTCCTACGAGCAGTACTTC. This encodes CASSPSGQSSYEQYF.

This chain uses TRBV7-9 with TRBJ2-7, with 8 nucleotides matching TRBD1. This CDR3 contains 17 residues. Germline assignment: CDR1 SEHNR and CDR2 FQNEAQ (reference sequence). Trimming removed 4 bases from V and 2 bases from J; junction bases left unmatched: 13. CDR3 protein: CASSSTGGGGHTYEQYF. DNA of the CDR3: TGTGCCAGCAGCTCAACAGGGGGTGGCGGGCATACCTACGAGCAGTACTTC.

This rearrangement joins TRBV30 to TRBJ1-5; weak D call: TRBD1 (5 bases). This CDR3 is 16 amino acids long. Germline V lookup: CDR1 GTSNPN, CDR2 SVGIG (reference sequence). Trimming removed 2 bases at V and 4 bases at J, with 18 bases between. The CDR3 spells CAWSQFSGQKNQPQHF. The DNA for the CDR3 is TGTGCCTGGAGTCAATTTTCAGGGCAGAAGAATCAGCCCCAGCATTTT.

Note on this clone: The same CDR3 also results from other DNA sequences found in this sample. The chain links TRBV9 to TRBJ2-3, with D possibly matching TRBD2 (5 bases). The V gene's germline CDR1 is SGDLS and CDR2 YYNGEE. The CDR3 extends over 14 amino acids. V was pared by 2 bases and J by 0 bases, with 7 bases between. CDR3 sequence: CASSVSGSTDTQYF. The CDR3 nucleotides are TGTGCCAGCAGCGTTTCGGGGAGCACAGATACGCAGTATTTT.

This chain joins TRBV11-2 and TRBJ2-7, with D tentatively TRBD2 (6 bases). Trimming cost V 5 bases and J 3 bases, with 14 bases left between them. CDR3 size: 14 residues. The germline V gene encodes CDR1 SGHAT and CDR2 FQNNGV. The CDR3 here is CASSGGGAGYEQYF. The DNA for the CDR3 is TGTGCCAGCAGCGGTGGCGGGGCCGGCTACGAGCAGTACTTC.

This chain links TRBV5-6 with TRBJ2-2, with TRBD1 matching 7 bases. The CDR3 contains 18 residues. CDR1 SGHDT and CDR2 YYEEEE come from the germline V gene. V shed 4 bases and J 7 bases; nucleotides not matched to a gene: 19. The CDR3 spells CASSPRPQQGPRGGELFF. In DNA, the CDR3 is TGTGCCAGCAGCCCCCGGCCCCAACAGGGGCCTAGGGGCGGGGAGCTGTTTTTT.

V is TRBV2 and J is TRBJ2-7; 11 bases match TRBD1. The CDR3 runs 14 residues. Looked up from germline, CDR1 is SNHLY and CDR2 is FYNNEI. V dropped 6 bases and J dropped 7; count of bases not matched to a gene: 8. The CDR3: CASRLDRGLGEQYF. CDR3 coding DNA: TGTGCCAGCAGGCTGGACAGGGGGCTTGGTGAGCAGTACTTC.

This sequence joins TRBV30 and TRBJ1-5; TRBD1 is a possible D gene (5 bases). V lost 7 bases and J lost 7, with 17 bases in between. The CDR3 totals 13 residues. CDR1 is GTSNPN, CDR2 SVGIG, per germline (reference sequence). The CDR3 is CALDGGIGQPQHF. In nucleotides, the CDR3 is TGTGCCTTAGACGGGGGAATCGGGCAGCCCCAGCATTTT.

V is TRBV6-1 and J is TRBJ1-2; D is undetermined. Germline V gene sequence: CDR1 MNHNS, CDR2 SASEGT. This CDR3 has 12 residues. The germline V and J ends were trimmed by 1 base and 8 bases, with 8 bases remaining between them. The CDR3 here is CASSEGRKGYTF. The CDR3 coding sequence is TGTGCCAGCAGTGAAGGGAGGAAAGGCTACACCTTC.

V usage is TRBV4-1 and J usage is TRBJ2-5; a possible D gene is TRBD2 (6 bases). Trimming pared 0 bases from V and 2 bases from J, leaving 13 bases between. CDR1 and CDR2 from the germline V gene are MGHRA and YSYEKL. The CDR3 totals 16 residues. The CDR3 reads CASSQEVRGEQETQYF. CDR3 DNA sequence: TGCGCCAGCAGCCAAGAGGTGCGGGGAGAACAAGAGACCCAGTACTTC.

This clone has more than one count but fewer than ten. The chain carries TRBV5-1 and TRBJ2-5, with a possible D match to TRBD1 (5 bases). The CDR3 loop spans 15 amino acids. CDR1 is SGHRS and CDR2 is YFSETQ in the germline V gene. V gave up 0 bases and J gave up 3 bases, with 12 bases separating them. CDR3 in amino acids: CASSLGRALEETQYF. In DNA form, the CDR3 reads TGCGCCAGCAGCTTGGGCAGGGCGCTTGAAGAGACCCAGTACTTC.

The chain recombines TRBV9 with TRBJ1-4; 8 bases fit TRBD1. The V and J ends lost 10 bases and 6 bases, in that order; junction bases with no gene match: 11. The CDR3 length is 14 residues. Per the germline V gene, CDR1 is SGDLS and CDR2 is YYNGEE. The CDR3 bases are TGTGCCTCGGGAAGGGGGACAGGAGATGAAAAACTGTTTTTT. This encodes CASGRGTGDEKLFF. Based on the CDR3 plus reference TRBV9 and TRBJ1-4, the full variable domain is DSGVTQTPKHLITATGQRVTLRCSPRSGDLSVYWYQQSLDQGLQFLIQYYNGEERAKGNILERFSAQQFPDLHSELNLSSLELGDSALYFCASGRGTGDEKLFFGSGTQLSVL.

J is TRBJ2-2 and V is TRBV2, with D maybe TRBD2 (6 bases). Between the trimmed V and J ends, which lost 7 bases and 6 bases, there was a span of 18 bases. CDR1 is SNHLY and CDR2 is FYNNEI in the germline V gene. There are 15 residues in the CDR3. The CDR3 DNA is TGTGCCAGCATCTTACGGGAGACCAAGGCCGGGGAGCTGTTTTTT. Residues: CASILRETKAGELFF.